This T cell receptor beta chain derives from a study of OX40 agonist ivuxolimab in advanced cancers. Findings and limits, study-wide: The study found that CD8+ T cells averaged more expanded clones than CD4+.

A word on this clone: Its antigen is unknown.

Sequencing was performed with immunoSEQ multiplex PCR; in TCRdb, only in-frame clones are kept and a portion is missing. The table shows tens of thousands of clones, with over 80% occurring only once. CDR1 is PRHDT, CDR2 FYEKMQ, per germline (reference sequence). There are 15 residues in the CDR3. With V trimmed by 3 bases and J by 3 bases, 7 bases remained unmatched. Specimen: CD4+ or CD8+ T cells sorted from blood, collected in a trial of the OX40 agonist ivuxolimab. The receptor was derived from an adult with an advanced solid tumor such as melanoma, head and neck, liver or kidney cancer. V usage is TRBV13 and J usage is TRBJ2-7, with 8 bases aligning to TRBD2. The CDR3 spells CASSFRAGVYYEQYF. The DNA of the CDR3 is TGTGCCAGCAGCTTCCGAGCGGGAGTTTACTACGAGCAGTACTTC. The full variable domain, completed using reference TRBV13 and TRBJ2-7, is AAGVIQSPRHLIKEKRETATLKCYPIPRHDTVYWYQQGPGQDPQFLISFYEKMQSDKGSIPDRFSAQQFSDYHSELNMSSLELGDSALYFCASSFRAGVYYEQYFGPGTRLTVT.